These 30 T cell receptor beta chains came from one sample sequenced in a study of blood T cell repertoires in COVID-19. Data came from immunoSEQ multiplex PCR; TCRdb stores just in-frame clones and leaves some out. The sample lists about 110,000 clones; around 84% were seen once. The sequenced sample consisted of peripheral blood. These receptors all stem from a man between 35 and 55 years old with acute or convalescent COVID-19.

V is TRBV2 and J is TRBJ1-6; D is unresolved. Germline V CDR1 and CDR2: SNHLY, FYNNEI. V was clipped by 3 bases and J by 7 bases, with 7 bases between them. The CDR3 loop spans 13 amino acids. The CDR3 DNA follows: TGTGCCAGCAGTGAGGTAGAAAATTCACCCCTCCACTTT. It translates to CASSEVENSPLHF.

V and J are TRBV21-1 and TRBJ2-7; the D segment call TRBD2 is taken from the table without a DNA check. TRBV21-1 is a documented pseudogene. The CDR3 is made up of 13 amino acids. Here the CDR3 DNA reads TGTGCCAGCAGCAAAGTCCCGGTCCACGAGCAGTACTTC. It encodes CASSKVPVHEQYF.

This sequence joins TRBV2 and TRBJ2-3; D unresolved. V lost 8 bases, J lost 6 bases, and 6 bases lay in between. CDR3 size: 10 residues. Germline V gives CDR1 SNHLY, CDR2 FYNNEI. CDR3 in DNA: TGTGCCAGCGGTCGGGATACGCAGTATTTT. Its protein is CASGRDTQYF.

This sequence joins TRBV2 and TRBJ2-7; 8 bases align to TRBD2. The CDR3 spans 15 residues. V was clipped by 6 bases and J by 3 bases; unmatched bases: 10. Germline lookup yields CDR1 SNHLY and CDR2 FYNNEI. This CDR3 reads CASRPHGTSIYEQYF. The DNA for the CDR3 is TGTGCCAGCAGGCCTCACGGGACTAGTATCTACGAGCAGTACTTC.

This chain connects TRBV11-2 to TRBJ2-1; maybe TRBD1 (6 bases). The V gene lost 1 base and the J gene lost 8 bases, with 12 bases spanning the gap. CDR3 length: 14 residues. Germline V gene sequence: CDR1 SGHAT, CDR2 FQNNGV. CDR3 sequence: CASSLVQGGYEQFF. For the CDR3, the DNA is TGTGCCAGCAGCTTAGTACAGGGCGGCTATGAGCAGTTCTTC.

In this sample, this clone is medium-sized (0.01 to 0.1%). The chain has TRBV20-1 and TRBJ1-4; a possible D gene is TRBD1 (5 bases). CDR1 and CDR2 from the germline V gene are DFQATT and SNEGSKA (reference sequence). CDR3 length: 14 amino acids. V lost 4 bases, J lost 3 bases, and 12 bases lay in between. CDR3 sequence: CSAIDTGANEKLFF. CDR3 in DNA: TGCAGTGCTATTGATACGGGGGCTAATGAAAAACTGTTTTTT.

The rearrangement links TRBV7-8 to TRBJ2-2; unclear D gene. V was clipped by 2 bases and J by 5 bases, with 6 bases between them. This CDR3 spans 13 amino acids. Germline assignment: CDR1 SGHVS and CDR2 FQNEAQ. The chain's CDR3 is CASSLMRTGELFF. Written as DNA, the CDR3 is TGTGCCAGCAGCTTAATGAGAACCGGGGAGCTGTTTTTT. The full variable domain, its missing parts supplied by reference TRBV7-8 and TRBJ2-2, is GAGVSQSPRYKVAKRGQDVALRCDPISGHVSLFWYQQALGQGPEFLTYFQNEAQLDKSGLPSDRFFAERPEGSVSTLKIQRTQQEDSAVYLCASSLMRTGELFFGEGSRLTVL.

CDR3 region: CSVAAGTGVYGYTF. In DNA, the CDR3 is TGCAGCGTCGCTGCCGGGACAGGGGTCTATGGCTACACCTTC. V and J are TRBV29-1 and TRBJ1-2, with 10 bases aligning to TRBD1. CDR3 size: 14 residues. With 6 bases clipped from V and 4 bases from J, the junction kept 8 bases outside the gene matches. Germline V gives CDR1 SQVTM, CDR2 ANQGSEA.

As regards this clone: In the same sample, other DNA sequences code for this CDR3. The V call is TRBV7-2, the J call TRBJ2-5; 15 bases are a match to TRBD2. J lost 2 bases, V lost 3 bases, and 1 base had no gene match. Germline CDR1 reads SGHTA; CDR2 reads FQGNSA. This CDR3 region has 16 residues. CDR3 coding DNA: TGTGCCAGCAGCTTGGGGACTAGCGGGGGGCAAGAGACCCAGTACTTC. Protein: CASSLGTSGGQETQYF.

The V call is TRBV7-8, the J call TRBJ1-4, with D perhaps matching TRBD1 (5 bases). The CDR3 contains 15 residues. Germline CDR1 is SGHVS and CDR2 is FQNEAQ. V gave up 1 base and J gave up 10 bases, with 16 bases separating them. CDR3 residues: CASSLDLSDGGKLFF. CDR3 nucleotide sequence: TGTGCCAGCAGCTTAGACCTTTCCGACGGGGGAAAACTGTTTTTT. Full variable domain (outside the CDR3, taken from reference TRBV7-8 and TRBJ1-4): GAGVSQSPRYKVAKRGQDVALRCDPISGHVSLFWYQQALGQGPEFLTYFQNEAQLDKSGLPSDRFFAERPEGSVSTLKIQRTQQEDSAVYLCASSLDLSDGGKLFFGSGTQLSVL.

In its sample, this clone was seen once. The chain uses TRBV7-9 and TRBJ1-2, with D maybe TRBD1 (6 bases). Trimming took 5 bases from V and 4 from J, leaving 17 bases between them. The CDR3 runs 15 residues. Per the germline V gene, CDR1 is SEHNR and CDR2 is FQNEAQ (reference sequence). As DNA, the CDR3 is TGTGCCAGCAGCCCGCACTCGGACAGCACCTATGGCTACACCTTC. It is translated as CASSPHSDSTYGYTF.

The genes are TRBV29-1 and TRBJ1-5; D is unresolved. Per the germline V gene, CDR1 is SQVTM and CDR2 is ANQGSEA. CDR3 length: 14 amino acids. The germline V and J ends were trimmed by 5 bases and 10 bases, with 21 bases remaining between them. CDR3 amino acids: CSVSEGGPRGPQHF. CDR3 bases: TGCAGCGTTTCTGAAGGAGGCCCAAGAGGACCCCAGCATTTT.

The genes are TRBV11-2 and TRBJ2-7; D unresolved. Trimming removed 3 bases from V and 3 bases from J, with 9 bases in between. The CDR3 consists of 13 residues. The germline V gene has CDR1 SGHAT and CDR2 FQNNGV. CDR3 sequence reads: CASSLNLIYEQYF. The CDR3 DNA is TGTGCCAGCAGCTTGAACTTGATCTACGAGCAGTACTTC.

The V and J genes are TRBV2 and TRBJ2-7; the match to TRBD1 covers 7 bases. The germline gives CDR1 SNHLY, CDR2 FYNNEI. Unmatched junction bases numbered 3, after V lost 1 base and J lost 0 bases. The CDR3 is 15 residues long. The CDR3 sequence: CASSEGGGSSYEQYF. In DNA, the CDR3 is TGTGCCAGCAGTGAAGGAGGGGGCAGCTCCTACGAGCAGTACTTC.

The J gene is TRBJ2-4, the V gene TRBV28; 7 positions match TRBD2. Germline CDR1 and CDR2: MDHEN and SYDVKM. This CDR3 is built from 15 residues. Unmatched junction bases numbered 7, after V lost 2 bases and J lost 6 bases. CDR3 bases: TGTGCCAGCAGTTTACCGGGCGGGAGTCGAAACATTCAGTACTTC. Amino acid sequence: CASSLPGGSRNIQYF.

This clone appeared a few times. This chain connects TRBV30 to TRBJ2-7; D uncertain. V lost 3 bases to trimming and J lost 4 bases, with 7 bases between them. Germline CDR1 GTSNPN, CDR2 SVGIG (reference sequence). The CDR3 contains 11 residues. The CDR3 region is CAWSVRYEQYF. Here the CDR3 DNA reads TGTGCCTGGAGCGTTCGTTACGAGCAGTACTTC. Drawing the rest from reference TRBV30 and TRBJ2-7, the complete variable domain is SQTIHQWPATLVQPVGSPLSLECTVEGTSNPNLYWYRQAAGRGLQLLFYSVGIGQISSEVPQNLSASRPQDRQFILSSKKLLLSDSGFYLCAWSVRYEQYFGPGTRLTVT.

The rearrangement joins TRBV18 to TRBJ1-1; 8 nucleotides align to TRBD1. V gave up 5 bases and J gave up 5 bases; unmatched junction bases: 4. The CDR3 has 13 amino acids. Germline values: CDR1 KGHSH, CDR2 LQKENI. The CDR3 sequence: CASSSDRGTEAFF. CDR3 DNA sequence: TGTGCCAGCTCATCCGACAGGGGTACTGAAGCTTTCTTT.

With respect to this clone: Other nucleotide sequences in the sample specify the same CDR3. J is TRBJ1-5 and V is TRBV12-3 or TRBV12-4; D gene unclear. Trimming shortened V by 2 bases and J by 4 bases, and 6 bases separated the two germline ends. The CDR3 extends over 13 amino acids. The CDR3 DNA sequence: TGTGCCAGCAGTTTATCGGGAAATCAGCCCCAGCATTTT. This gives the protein CASSLSGNQPQHF.

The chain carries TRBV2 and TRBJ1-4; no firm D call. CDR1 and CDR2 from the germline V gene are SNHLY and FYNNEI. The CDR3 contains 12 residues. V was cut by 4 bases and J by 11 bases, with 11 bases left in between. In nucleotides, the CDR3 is TGTGCCAGCAGTGTGACCGTGCGGAAACTGTTTTTT. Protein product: CASSVTVRKLFF.

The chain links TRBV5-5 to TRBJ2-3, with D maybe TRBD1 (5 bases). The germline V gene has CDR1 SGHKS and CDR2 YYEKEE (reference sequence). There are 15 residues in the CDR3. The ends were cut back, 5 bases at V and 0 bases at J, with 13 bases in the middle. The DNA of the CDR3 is TGTGCCAGCAGGTTAGAAGGGGTGAGCACAGATACGCAGTATTTT. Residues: CASRLEGVSTDTQYF.

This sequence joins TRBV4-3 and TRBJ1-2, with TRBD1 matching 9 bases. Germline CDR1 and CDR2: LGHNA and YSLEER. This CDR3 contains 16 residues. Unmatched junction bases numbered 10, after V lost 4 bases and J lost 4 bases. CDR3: CASSRSLGTGLYGYTF. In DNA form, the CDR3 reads TGCGCCAGCAGCCGCTCTTTGGGGACAGGGCTCTATGGCTACACCTTC.

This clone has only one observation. CDR3 residues: CASRPTVTNEKLFF. CDR3 in DNA: TGTGCCAGCAGGCCCACAGTTACTAATGAAAAACTGTTTTTT. The V and J genes are TRBV28 and TRBJ1-4; D gene unclear. The CDR3 runs to 14 residues. V lost 6 bases and J 2 bases, leaving 10 bases between the germline ends. CDR1 is MDHEN and CDR2 is SYDVKM in the germline V gene.

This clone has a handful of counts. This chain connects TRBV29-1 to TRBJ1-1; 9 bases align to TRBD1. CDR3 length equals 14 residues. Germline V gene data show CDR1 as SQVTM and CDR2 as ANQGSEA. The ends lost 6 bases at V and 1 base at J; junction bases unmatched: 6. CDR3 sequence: CSVAHRGRNTEAFF. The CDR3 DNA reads TGCAGCGTGGCCCACAGGGGGCGGAACACTGAAGCTTTCTTT. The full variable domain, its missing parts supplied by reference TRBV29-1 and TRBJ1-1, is SAVISQKPSRDICQRGTSLTIQCQVDSQVTMMFWYRQQPGQSLTLIATANQGSEATYESGFVIDKFPISRPNLTFSTLTVSNMSPEDSSIYLCSVAHRGRNTEAFFGQGTRLTVV.

CDR3 nucleotides: TGCGCCAGCAGCCAAGATTACCCCCGAGACGAGCAGTACTTC. Translation: CASSQDYPRDEQYF. V usage is TRBV4-3 and J usage is TRBJ2-7, with D uncertain. Germline V gene lookup returns CDR1 LGHNA and CDR2 YSLEER. Trimming took off 0 bases at V and 5 bases at J, with 11 bases between the two ends. CDR3 size: 14 residues.

The CDR3: CASSLVRPGTDTQYF. CDR3 coding DNA: TGCGCCAGCAGCTTGGTCCGGCCGGGGACAGATACGCAGTATTTT. The chain carries TRBV5-1 and TRBJ2-3, with D possibly being TRBD2 (5 bases). V lost 0 bases and J 3 bases, leaving 11 bases between the germline ends. This CDR3 is built from 15 residues. The germline gives CDR1 SGHRS, CDR2 YFSETQ.

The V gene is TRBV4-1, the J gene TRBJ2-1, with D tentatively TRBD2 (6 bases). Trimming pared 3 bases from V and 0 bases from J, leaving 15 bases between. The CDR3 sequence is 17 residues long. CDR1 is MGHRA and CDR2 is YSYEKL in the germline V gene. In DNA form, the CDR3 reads TGCGCCAGCAGCCATGACCGGGGGAGAGGCTCCTACAATGAGCAGTTCTTC. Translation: CASSHDRGRGSYNEQFF.

Here the CDR3 DNA reads TGTGCCAGCAGTGACCTGTTCAGAAGCAATCAGCCCCAGCATTTT. Its translation is CASSDLFRSNQPQHF. The chain recombines TRBV6-1 with TRBJ1-5; the D is unclear. Trimming removed 3 bases from V and 1 base from J, with 10 bases in between. CDR1 is MNHNS, CDR2 SASEGT, per germline. CDR3 size: 15 residues.

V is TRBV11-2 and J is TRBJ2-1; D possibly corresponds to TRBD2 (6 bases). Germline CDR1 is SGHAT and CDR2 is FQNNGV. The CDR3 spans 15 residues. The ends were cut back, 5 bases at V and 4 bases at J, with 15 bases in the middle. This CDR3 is CASSAGSGRYNEQFF. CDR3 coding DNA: TGTGCCAGCAGCGCCGGCAGCGGGCGGTACAATGAGCAGTTCTTC.

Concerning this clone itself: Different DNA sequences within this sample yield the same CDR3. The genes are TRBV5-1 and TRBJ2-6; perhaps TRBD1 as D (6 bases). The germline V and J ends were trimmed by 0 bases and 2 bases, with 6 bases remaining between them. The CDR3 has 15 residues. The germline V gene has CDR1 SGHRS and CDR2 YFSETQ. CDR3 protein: CASSLDRAGANVLTF. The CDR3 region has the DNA TGCGCCAGCAGCTTGGACAGGGCTGGGGCCAACGTCCTGACTTTC.

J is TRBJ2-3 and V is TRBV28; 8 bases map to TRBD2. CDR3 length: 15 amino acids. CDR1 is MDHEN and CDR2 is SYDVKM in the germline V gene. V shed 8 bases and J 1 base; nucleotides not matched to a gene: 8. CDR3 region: CASSSLAERTDTQYF. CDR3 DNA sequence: TGTGCCAGCTCCTCACTAGCGGAGCGCACAGATACGCAGTATTTT.